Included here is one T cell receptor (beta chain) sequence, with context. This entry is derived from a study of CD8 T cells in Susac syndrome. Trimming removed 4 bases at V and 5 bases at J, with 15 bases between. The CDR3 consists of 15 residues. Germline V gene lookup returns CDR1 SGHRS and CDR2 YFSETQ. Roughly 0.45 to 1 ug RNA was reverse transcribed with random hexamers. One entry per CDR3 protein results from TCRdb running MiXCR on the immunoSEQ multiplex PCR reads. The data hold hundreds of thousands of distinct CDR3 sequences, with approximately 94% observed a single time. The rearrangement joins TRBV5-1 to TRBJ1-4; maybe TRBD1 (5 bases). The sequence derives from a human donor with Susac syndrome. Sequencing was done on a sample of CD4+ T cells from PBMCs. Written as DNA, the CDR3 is TGCGCCAGCAGCCCTGGGGGGGTCTCCAATGAAAAACTGTTTTTT. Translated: CASSPGGVSNEKLFF.